The 30 T cell receptor beta chains in this list originate from one sample, sequenced in a study of cytomegalovirus exposure and HLA in healthy donors. PCR used 60 Vbeta primers and 13 Jbeta primers. The data were produced by immunoSEQ multiplex PCR, yet TCRdb's version contains in-frame clones alone and is incomplete. The sample carries around 140,000 clones, around 77% recorded once. The sample taken for sequencing was PBMCs. These receptor sequences come from an older woman in good health and CMV-seronegative.

The chain joins TRBV6-1 to TRBJ2-7, with D tentatively TRBD2 (6 bases). The CDR3 length is 16 residues. The V end was cut by 2 bases, the J end by 6 bases, with 20 bases between. CDR1 and CDR2 (germline): MNHNS, SASEGT. CDR3 in DNA: TGTGCCAGCAGTGAATGGGGCCGGGGGACCTCAGCCGAGCAGTACTTC. The encoded protein is CASSEWGRGTSAEQYF.

The chain links TRBV28 to TRBJ1-4, with D unclear. The CDR3 covers 17 residues. The germline gives CDR1 MDHEN, CDR2 SYDVKM. The V end was cut by 3 bases, the J end by 0 bases, with 14 bases between. DNA of the CDR3: TGTGCCAGCAGTTTGGAGCGGACGGCAGCAACTAATGAAAAACTGTTTTTT. This sequence encodes CASSLERTAATNEKLFF.

The table lists this clone with a count of one. The V call is TRBV18, the J call TRBJ2-1; 13 bases match TRBD2. The V gene's germline CDR1 is KGHSH and CDR2 LQKENI. The CDR3 contains 16 residues. Unmatched junction bases numbered 8, after V lost 5 bases and J lost 7 bases. Here the CDR3 DNA reads TGTGCCAGCTCATCCCAAACGACTAGCGGGGGGAATGAGCAGTTCTTC. Its translation is CASSSQTTSGGNEQFF.

The chain carries TRBV5-1 and TRBJ2-5; tentative D call: TRBD2 (5 bases). The J call may be wrong; the DNA end is better matched by TRBJ2-7. Germline V gene lookup returns CDR1 SGHRS and CDR2 YFSETQ. This CDR3 has 16 amino acids. Here the CDR3 reads CASSSGLSSVSYEQYF. As DNA, the CDR3 is TGCGCCAGCAGCTCGGGGTTGAGTAGTGTCTCCTACGAGCAGTACTTC.

This chain uses TRBV13 with TRBJ1-3; D possibly corresponds to TRBD1 (6 bases). Germline CDR1 reads PRHDT; CDR2 reads FYEKMQ (reference sequence). The ends were cut back, 3 bases at V and 8 bases at J, with 14 bases in the middle. The CDR3 length is 14 residues. CDR3 sequence: CASSFWLGGDTIYF. Here the CDR3 DNA reads TGTGCCAGCAGCTTTTGGCTAGGGGGGGACACCATATATTTT.

The chain carries TRBV5-1 and TRBJ1-1, with 8 bases that match TRBD1. Trimming at V came to 4 bases and at J to 0 bases, leaving 5 bases not matched to a gene. The CDR3 runs 15 residues. From germline, CDR1 is SGHRS and CDR2 YFSETQ. The CDR3 protein is CASSLRTGMNTEAFF. In DNA form, the CDR3 reads TGCGCCAGCAGCCTCAGGACAGGGATGAACACTGAAGCTTTCTTT.

This clone was counted only a few times. The chain recombines TRBV2 with TRBJ2-3; 8 bases map to TRBD2. This CDR3 contains 15 residues. From germline, CDR1 is SNHLY and CDR2 FYNNEI. Unmatched junction bases numbered 8, after V lost 3 bases and J lost 6 bases. The CDR3 region is CASSDGRGEVDTQYF. CDR3 DNA sequence: TGTGCCAGCAGTGATGGGCGGGGGGAGGTGGATACGCAGTATTTT. Based on the CDR3 plus reference TRBV2 and TRBJ2-3, the full variable domain is EPEVTQTPSHQVTQMGQEVILRCVPISNHLYFYWYRQILGQKVEFLVSFYNNEISEKSEIFDDQFSVERPDGSNFTLKIRSTKLEDSAMYFCASSDGRGEVDTQYFGPGTRLTVL.

The chain uses TRBV11-2 and TRBJ2-7; D is uncertain. The V gene lost 3 bases and the J gene lost 2 bases, with 8 bases spanning the gap. Germline V lookup: CDR1 SGHAT, CDR2 FQNNGV. There are 13 residues in the CDR3. DNA of the CDR3: TGTGCCAGCAGCTTCCGTACAGCCTACGAGCAGTACTTC. Translation: CASSFRTAYEQYF. Full variable domain (missing parts from reference TRBV11-2 and TRBJ2-7): EAGVAQSPRYKIIEKRQSVAFWCNPISGHATLYWYQQILGQGPKLLIQFQNNGVVDDSQLPKDRFSAERLKGVDSTLKIQPAKLEDSAVYLCASSFRTAYEQYFGPGTRLTVT.

This clone appeared a few times. The V call is TRBV6-1, the J call TRBJ1-1; 8 nucleotides match TRBD1. J lost 6 bases, V lost 0 bases, and 15 bases had no gene match. Germline V gene sequence: CDR1 MNHNS, CDR2 SASEGT. The CDR3 runs to 18 residues. CDR3 nucleotides: TGTGCCAGCAGTGAAGCGAGGACAGGGCCCCGCTTTTCTTCTGAAGCTTTCTTT. Amino acid sequence: CASSEARTGPRFSSEAFF.

This clone was seen a handful of times. The V and J genes are TRBV7-2 and TRBJ2-5, with 8 bases fitting TRBD1. The CDR3 is 15 amino acids. CDR1 is SGHTA, CDR2 FQGNSA, per germline. V lost 5 bases and J lost 7; bases outside the gene matches: 12. The CDR3 region has the DNA TGTGCCAGCAGCCTGCAAGCCAGGGGGCTGGTGACCCAGTACTTC. Its translation is CASSLQARGLVTQYF. Variable domain in full (rest from reference TRBV7-2 and TRBJ2-5): GAGVSQSPSNKVTEKGKDVELRCDPISGHTALYWYRQSLGQGLEFLIYFQGNSAPDKSGLPSDRFSAERTGGSVSTLTIQRTQQEDSAVYLCASSLQARGLVTQYFGPGTRLLVL.

The genes are TRBV2 and TRBJ1-2; D perhaps matches TRBD1 (6 bases). The CDR3 length is 14 residues. CDR1 and CDR2 (germline): SNHLY, FYNNEI. V lost 2 bases and J lost 4, with 11 bases in between. DNA of the CDR3: TGTGCCAGCAGTGAATGGCAGGGGACCTATGGCTACACCTTC. Amino acids: CASSEWQGTYGYTF.

The V call is TRBV9, the J call TRBJ1-2, with TRBD1 matching over 7 bases. CDR1 is SGDLS, CDR2 YYNGEE, per germline. This CDR3 spans 13 amino acids. With 4 bases clipped from V and 6 bases from J, the junction kept 6 bases outside the gene matches. This chain's CDR3 is CASSPHRGHGYTF. The CDR3 DNA follows: TGTGCCAGCAGCCCCCACAGGGGTCATGGCTACACCTTC.

This clone was seen only once. CDR3 protein: CASRPGGRQDTEAFF. CDR3 DNA sequence: TGCGCCAGCAGGCCGGGGGGAAGACAAGACACTGAAGCTTTCTTT. The chain joins TRBV10-1 to TRBJ1-1; D is possibly TRBD1 (5 bases). Trimming left V 6 bases short and J 3 bases short, with 17 bases between. Germline V gives CDR1 WNHNN, CDR2 SYGVQD (reference sequence). The CDR3 runs to 15 residues.

This chain joins TRBV18 and TRBJ1-1; D is unresolved. CDR1 KGHSH and CDR2 LQKENI come from the germline V gene. The CDR3 extends over 14 amino acids. V lost 6 bases and J 4 bases, leaving 15 bases between the germline ends. The CDR3 is CASSLGLAGTEAFF. The DNA for the CDR3 is TGTGCCAGCTCCCTAGGACTCGCGGGCACTGAAGCTTTCTTT.

The CDR3 reads CASFPDSSYNSPLHF. DNA for the CDR3: TGTGCCAGCTTCCCGGACAGCTCCTATAATTCACCCCTCCACTTT. The chain uses TRBV6-1 and TRBJ1-6, with D possibly TRBD1 on 6 matching bases. V lost 8 bases to trimming and J lost 0 bases, with 11 bases between them. CDR3 length: 15 amino acids. CDR1 is MNHNS, CDR2 SASEGT, per germline.

The rearrangement joins TRBV28 to TRBJ1-5; tentative D call: TRBD1 (6 bases). Trimming pared 3 bases from V and 0 bases from J, leaving 18 bases between. The CDR3 loop spans 18 amino acids. Germline CDR1 is MDHEN and CDR2 is SYDVKM. Here the CDR3 DNA reads TGTGCCAGCAGTTTTACTGGACCTGGACAGTATAGCAATCAGCCCCAGCATTTT. Translating gives CASSFTGPGQYSNQPQHF.

CDR3 sequence: CASSIDAGVRSYEQYF. CDR3 sequence (DNA): TGTGCCAGTAGTATAGATGCGGGGGTCCGTTCCTACGAGCAGTACTTC. The J gene is TRBJ2-7, the V gene TRBV19; 7 nucleotides match TRBD2. J lost 1 base, V lost 0 bases, and 6 bases had no gene match. This CDR3 has 16 amino acids. Germline lookup yields CDR1 LNHDA and CDR2 SQIVND (reference sequence).

V is TRBV5-1 and J is TRBJ2-7, with D perhaps TRBD1 (7 bases). The CDR3 contains 15 residues. V was pared by 4 bases and J by 6 bases, with 20 bases between. Germline V gene data show CDR1 as SGHRS and CDR2 as YFSETQ. DNA for the CDR3: TGCGCCAGCAGCGTACTGGCGCAGGGGGGCTCCGAGCAGTACTTC. Translating gives CASSVLAQGGSEQYF.

This clone showed up just a few times. The chain combines TRBV27 with TRBJ2-7; 8 bases line up with TRBD1. From germline, CDR1 is MNHEY and CDR2 SMNVEV (reference sequence). V shed 7 bases and J 2 bases; nucleotides not matched to a gene: 4. This CDR3 region has 13 residues. The DNA of the CDR3 is TGTGCCAGCACCGGACAGGGTGCCTACGAGCAGTACTTC. The encoded protein is CASTGQGAYEQYF.

The chain uses TRBV11-2 and TRBJ2-1, with D tentatively TRBD2 (6 bases). The CDR3 loop spans 15 amino acids. The germline gives CDR1 SGHAT, CDR2 FQNNGV. Between the trimmed V and J ends, which lost 0 bases and 7 bases, there was a span of 13 bases. The CDR3 nucleotides are TGTGCCAGCAGCTTAGAGGGACTGATTCGGAATGAGCAGTTCTTC. Translated: CASSLEGLIRNEQFF.

The chain joins TRBV19 to TRBJ2-6; 12 bases match TRBD1. CDR1 is LNHDA and CDR2 is SQIVND in the germline V gene (reference sequence). The CDR3 is 19 amino acids. J lost 1 base, V lost 5 bases, and 9 bases had no gene match. The CDR3 loop reads CASSGRDRGRVSGANVLTF. CDR3 DNA: TGTGCCAGTAGTGGACGGGACAGGGGGCGGGTGTCTGGGGCCAACGTCCTGACTTTC.

CDR3 loop: CASSLDHSEKLFF. CDR3 nucleotide sequence: TGTGCCAGCAGCTTAGATCACAGCGAAAAACTGTTTTTT. J is TRBJ1-4 and V is TRBV11-2; no firm D call. This CDR3 region has 13 residues. Trimming removed 0 bases from V and 8 bases from J, with 7 bases in between. The germline V gene has CDR1 SGHAT and CDR2 FQNNGV.

This sequence joins TRBV19 and TRBJ2-7, with TRBD1 matching over 8 bases. CDR3 length: 14 amino acids. Unmatched junction bases numbered 9, after V lost 9 bases and J lost 2 bases. Germline loops: CDR1 LNHDA, CDR2 SQIVND (reference sequence). The CDR3 here is CASRNGQGPYEQYF. Here the CDR3 DNA reads TGTGCCAGCCGCAACGGACAGGGACCCTACGAGCAGTACTTC. Based on the CDR3 plus reference TRBV19 and TRBJ2-7, the full variable domain is DGGITQSPKYLFRKEGQNVTLSCEQNLNHDAMYWYRQDPGQGLRLIYYSQIVNDFQKGDIAEGYSVSREKKESFPLTVTSAQKNPTAFYLCASRNGQGPYEQYFGPGTRLTVT.

The V call is TRBV6-5, the J call TRBJ2-2; TRBD1 matches at 7 bases. The CDR3 has 15 residues. The germline gives CDR1 MNHEY, CDR2 SVGAGI. The trim removed 2 bases at V and 6 bases at J, leaving 6 bases unmatched. The chain's CDR3 is CASSYGQVAAGELFF. The CDR3 DNA reads as TGTGCCAGCAGTTACGGACAGGTGGCAGCCGGGGAGCTGTTTTTT.

The chain joins TRBV6-5 to TRBJ1-4, with D possibly TRBD1 on 6 matching bases. This CDR3 is built from 12 residues. Germline values: CDR1 MNHEY, CDR2 SVGAGI. V was clipped by 6 bases and J by 6 bases, with 8 bases between them. CDR3 sequence: CASRQGDEKLFF. The CDR3 nucleotides are TGTGCCAGCAGACAGGGCGATGAAAAACTGTTTTTT.

Comment on this clone: The junction departs from germline at one end; a sequencing error may be responsible. This chain connects TRBV7-9 to TRBJ2-2; 7 bases map to TRBD1. The CDR3 consists of 13 residues. In germline, CDR1 is SEHNR, CDR2 FQNEAQ (reference sequence). The CDR3 DNA sequence: TGTTCCAGCAGCTCAACAGGGGAATTGGAGCTGTTTTTT. As protein: CSSSSTGELELFF.

The chain combines TRBV5-6 with TRBJ2-4; the D gene is possibly TRBD2 (7 bases). Germline V CDR1 and CDR2: SGHDT, YYEEEE. V lost 3 bases to trimming and J lost 1 base, with 14 bases between them. The CDR3 has 16 amino acids. The chain's CDR3 is CASSWGGRGAKNIQYF. CDR3 in DNA: TGTGCCAGCAGCTGGGGAGGGAGGGGGGCCAAAAACATTCAGTACTTC.

The chain uses TRBV18 and TRBJ1-1; D not resolved. Germline assignment: CDR1 KGHSH and CDR2 LQKENI. V gave up 3 bases and J gave up 4 bases, with 18 bases separating them. The CDR3 runs 16 residues. For the CDR3, the DNA is TGTGCCAGCTCACCTCCCGGGATCCGTGTAGCCACTGAAGCTTTCTTT. This translates into CASSPPGIRVATEAFF.

The chain employs TRBV29-1 and TRBJ1-2, with 8 bases that match TRBD1. V shed 6 bases, J shed 8 bases, and the junction held 17 bases outside the gene matches. Germline V gene sequence: CDR1 SQVTM, CDR2 ANQGSEA. The length of the CDR3 is 15 residues. CDR3 loop: CSVSHVGSGGAGYTF. The CDR3 DNA is TGCAGCGTCTCCCACGTAGGGTCAGGGGGCGCCGGCTACACCTTC.

This chain links TRBV19 with TRBJ1-1; D is ambiguous. This CDR3 region has 13 residues. In germline, CDR1 is LNHDA, CDR2 SQIVND (reference sequence). V shed 2 bases and J shed 2 bases, with 6 bases lying between them. CDR3 nucleotides: TGTGCCAGTAGTATATCAGAAAACACTGAAGCTTTCTTT. Its translation: CASSISENTEAFF.